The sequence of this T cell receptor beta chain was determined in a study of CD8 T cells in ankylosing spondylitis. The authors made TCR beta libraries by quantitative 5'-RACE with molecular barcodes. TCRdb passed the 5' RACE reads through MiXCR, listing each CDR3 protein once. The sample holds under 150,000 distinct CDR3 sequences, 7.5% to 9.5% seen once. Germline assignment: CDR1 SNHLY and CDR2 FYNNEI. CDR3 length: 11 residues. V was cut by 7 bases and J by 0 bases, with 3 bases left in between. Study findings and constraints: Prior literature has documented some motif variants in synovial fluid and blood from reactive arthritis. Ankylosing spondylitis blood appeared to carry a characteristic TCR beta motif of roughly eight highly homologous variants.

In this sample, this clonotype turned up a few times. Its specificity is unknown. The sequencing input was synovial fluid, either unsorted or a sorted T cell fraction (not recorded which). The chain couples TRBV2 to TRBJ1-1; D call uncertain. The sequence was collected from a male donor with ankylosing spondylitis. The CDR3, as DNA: TGTGCCAGCATGATGAACACTGAAGCTTTCTTT. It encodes CASMMNTEAFF.